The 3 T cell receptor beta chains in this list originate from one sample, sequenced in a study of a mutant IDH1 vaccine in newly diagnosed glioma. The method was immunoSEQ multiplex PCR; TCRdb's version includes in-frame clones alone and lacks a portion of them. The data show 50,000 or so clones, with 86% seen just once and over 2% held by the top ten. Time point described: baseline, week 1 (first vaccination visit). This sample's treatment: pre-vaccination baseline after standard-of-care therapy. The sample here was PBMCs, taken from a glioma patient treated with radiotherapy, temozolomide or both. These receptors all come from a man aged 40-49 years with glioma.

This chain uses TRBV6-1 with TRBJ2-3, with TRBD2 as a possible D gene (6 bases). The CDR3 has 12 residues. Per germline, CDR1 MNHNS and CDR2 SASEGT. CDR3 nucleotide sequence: TGTGGGAGCGGCGGGGGCACAGATACGCAGTATTTT. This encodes CGSGGGTDTQYF.

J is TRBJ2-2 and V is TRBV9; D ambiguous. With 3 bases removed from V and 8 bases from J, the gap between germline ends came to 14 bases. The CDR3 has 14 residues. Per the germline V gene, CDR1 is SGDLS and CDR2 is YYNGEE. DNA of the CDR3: TGTGCCAGCAGCGCATCTGACCCTGGGGGGGAGCTGTTTTTT. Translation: CASSASDPGGELFF.

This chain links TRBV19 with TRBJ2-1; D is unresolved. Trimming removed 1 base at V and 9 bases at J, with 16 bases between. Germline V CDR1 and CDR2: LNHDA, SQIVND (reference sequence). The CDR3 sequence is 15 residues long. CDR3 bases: TGTGCCAGTAGTATAGTAGGCCAAGGAGTAGGTGAGCAGTTCTTC. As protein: CASSIVGQGVGEQFF.